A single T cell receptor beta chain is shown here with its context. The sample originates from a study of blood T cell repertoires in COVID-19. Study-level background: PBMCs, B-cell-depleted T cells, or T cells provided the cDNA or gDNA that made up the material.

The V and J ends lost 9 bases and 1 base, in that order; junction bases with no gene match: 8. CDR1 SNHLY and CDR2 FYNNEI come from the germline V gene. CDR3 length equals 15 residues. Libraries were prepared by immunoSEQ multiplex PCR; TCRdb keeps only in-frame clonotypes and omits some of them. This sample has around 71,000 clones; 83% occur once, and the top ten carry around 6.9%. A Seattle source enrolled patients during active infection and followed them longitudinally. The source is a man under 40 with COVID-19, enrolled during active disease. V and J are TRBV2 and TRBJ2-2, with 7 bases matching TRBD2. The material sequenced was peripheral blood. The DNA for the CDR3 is TGTGCCAGTTACCCGGGAGGCCTGAACACCGGGGAGCTGTTTTTT. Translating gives CASYPGGLNTGELFF.